The present T cell receptor beta chain was sequenced within a study of beta chain features in type 1 diabetes. Overall study: Sorted cells numbering 107,917,701 were examined across all samples.

Study-wide results and limits: A pattern of fewer insertions and more deletions at VDJ junctions was seen in type 1 diabetes patients. The study found moderately but significantly shorter TCRB CDR3s in all four CD4+ subsets of Type 1 diabetes patients.

About this clone itself: The antigen remains undetermined.

The study reverse transcribed the entire isolated RNA, so it sequenced expressed TCRB transcripts. Only in-frame clones appear in the TCRdb table, and some are missing; sequencing was by immunoSEQ multiplex PCR. The sample carries 500,000 to 650,000 clones, approximately 13% recorded once. V lost 5 bases to trimming and J lost 5 bases; unmatched junction nucleotides: 12. The CDR3 runs to 18 residues. CDR1 and CDR2 from the germline V gene are SGHTA and FQGNSA. The rearrangement uses TRBV7-2 and TRBJ2-5; 15 bases fit TRBD2. This TCR came from a man aged 25 to 45 with type 1 diabetes. The sample comprised naive CD4+ T cells from blood. CDR3 in amino acids: CASSTMRTSGGAGETQYF. The CDR3 DNA reads as TGTGCCAGCAGCACGATGCGGACTAGCGGGGGGGCCGGTGAGACCCAGTACTTC.